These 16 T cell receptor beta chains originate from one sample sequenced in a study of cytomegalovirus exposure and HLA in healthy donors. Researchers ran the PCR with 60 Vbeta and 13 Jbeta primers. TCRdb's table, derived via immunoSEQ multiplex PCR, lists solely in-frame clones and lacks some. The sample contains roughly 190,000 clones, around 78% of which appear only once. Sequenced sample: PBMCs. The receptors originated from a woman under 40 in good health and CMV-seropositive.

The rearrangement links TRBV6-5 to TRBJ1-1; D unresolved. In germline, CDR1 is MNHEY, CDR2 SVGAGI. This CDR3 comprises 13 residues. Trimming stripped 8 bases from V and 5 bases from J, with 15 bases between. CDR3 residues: CASAYSPQTEAFF. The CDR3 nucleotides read TGTGCCAGCGCATACTCCCCGCAAACTGAAGCTTTCTTT.

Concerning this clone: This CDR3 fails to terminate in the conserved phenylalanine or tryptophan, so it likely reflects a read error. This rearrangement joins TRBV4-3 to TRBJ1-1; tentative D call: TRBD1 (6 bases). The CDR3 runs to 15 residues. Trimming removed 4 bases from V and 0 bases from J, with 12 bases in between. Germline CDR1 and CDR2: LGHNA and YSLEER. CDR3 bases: TGCGCCAGCAGCCCAACGGGGGGCATGAACACTGAAGCTTTCCTT. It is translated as CASSPTGGMNTEAFL.

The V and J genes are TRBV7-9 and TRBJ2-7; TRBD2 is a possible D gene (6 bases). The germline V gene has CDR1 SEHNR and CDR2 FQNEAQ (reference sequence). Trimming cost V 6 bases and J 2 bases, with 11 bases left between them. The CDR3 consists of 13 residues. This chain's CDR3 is CASSSSVPYEQYF. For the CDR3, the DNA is TGTGCCAGCAGTTCTAGCGTTCCCTACGAGCAGTACTTC.

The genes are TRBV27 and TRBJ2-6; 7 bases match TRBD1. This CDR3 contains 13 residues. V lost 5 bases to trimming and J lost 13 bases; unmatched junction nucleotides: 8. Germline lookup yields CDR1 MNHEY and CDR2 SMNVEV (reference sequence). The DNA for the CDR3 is TGTGCCAGCAGTCCAGGCAGGGGGTTGGTCCTGACTTTC. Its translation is CASSPGRGLVLTF. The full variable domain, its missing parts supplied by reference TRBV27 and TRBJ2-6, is EAQVTQNPRYLITVTGKKLTVTCSQNMNHEYMSWYRQDPGLGLRQIYYSMNVEVTDKGDVPEGYKVSRKEKRNFPLILESPSPNQTSLYFCASSPGRGLVLTFGAGSRLTVL.

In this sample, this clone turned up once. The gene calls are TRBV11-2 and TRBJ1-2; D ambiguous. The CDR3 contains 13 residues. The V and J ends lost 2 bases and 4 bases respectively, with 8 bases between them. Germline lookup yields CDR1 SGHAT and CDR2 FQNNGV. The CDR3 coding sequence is TGTGCCAGCAGCTTACTCCCTTCCTATGGCTACACCTTC. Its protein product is CASSLLPSYGYTF.

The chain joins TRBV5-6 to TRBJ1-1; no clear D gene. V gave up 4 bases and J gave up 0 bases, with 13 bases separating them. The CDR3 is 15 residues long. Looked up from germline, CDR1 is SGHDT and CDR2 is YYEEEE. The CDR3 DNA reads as TGTGCCAGCAGCCCGGGATTGACCCTGAACACTGAAGCTTTCTTT. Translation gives CASSPGLTLNTEAFF.

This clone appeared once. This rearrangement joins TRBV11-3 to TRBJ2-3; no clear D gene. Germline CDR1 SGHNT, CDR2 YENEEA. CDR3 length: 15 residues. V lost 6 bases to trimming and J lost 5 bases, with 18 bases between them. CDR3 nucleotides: TGTGCCAGCAGACTCAAGCGTAAAGCACTAGATACGCAGTATTTT. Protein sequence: CASRLKRKALDTQYF.

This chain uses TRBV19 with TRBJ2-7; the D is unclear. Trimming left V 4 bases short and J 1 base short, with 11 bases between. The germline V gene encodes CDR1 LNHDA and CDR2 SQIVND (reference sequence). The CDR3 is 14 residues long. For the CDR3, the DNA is TGTGCCAGTAGTAGTCCAGGCCCGTCCTACGAGCAGTACTTC. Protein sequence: CASSSPGPSYEQYF.

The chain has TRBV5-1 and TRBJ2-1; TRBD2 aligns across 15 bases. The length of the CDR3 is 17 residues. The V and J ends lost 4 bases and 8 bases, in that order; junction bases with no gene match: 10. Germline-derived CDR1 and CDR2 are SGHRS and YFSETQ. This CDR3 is CASSPGLAGGRTDEQFF. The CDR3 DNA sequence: TGCGCCAGCAGCCCTGGACTAGCGGGAGGGCGGACGGATGAGCAGTTCTTC.

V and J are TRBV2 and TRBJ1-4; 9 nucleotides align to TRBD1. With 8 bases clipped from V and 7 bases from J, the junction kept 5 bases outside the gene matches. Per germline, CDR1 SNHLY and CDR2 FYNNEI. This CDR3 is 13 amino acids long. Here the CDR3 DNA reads TGTGCCAGCGGCCGGGACAGGGTTGAAAAACTGTTTTTT. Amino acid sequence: CASGRDRVEKLFF.

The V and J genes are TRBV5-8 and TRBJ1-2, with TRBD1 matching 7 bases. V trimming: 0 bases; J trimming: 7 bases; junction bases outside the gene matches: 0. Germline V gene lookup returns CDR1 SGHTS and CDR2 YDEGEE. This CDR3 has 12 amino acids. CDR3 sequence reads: CASSLGQGGYTF. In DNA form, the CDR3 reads TGTGCCAGCAGCTTGGGACAGGGTGGCTACACCTTC.

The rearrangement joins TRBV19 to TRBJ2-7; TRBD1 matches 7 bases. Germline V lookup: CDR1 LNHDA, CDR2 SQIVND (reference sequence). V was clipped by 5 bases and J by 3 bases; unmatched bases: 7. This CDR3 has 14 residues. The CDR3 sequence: CASSPRQGYYEQYF. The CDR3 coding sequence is TGTGCCAGTAGTCCCCGACAGGGTTACTACGAGCAGTACTTC. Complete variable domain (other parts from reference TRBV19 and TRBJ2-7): DGGITQSPKYLFRKEGQNVTLSCEQNLNHDAMYWYRQDPGQGLRLIYYSQIVNDFQKGDIAEGYSVSREKKESFPLTVTSAQKNPTAFYLCASSPRQGYYEQYFGPGTRLTVT.

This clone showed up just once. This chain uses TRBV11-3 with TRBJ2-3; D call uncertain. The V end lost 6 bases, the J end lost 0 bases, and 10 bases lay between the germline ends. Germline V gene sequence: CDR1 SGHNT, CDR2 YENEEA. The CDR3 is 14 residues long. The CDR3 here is CASSSGSSTDTQYF. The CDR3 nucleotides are TGTGCCAGCAGTTCGGGTTCCAGCACAGATACGCAGTATTTT.

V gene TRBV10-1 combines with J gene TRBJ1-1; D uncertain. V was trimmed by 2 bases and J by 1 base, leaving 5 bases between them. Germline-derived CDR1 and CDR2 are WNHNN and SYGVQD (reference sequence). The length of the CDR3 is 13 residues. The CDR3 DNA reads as TGCGCCAGCAGTGAGAGGAGGAACACTGAAGCTTTCTTT. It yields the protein CASSERRNTEAFF.

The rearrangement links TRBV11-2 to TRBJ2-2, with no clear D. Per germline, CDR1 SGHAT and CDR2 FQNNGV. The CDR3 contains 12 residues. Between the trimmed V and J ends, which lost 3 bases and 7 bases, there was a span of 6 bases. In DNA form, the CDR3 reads TGTGCCAGCAGCTTTAGAATCGGGGAGCTGTTTTTT. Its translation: CASSFRIGELFF. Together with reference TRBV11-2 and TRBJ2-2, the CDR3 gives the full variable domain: EAGVAQSPRYKIIEKRQSVAFWCNPISGHATLYWYQQILGQGPKLLIQFQNNGVVDDSQLPKDRFSAERLKGVDSTLKIQPAKLEDSAVYLCASSFRIGELFFGEGSRLTVL.

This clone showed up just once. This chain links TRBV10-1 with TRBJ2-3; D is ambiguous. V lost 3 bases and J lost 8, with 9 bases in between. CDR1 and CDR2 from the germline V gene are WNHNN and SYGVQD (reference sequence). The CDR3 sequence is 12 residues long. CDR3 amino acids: CASSDPGATQYF. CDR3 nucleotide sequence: TGCGCCAGCAGTGACCCCGGTGCTACGCAGTATTTT.